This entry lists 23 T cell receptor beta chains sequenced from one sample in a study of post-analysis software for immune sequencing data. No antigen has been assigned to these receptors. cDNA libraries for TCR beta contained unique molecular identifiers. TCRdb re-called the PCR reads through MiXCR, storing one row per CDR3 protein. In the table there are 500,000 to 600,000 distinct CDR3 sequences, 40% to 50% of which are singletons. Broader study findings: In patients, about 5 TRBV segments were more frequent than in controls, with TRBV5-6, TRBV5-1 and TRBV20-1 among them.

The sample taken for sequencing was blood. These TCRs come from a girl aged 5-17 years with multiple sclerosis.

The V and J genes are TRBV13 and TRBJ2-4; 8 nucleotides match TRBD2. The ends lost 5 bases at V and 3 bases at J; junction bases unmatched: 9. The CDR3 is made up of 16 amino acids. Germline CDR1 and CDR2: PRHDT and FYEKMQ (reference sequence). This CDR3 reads CASSDQAGEDKNIQYF. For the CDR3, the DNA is TGTGCCAGCAGCGACCAAGCGGGAGAGGACAAAAACATTCAGTACTTC.

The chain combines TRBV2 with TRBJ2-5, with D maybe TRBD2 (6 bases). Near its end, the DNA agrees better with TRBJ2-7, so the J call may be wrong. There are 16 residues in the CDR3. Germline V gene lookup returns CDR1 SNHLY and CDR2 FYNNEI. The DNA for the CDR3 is TGTGCCAGCAGTGAACCCGGGCGGGGACTCCTTTTCGAGCAGTACTTC. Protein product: CASSEPGRGLLFEQYF.

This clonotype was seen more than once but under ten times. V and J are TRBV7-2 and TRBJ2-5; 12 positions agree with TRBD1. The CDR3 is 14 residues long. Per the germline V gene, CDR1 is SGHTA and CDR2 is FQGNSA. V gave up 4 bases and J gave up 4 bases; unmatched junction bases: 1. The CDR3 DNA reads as TGTGCCAGCAGCTGGGACAGGGGGCGAGAGACCCAGTACTTC. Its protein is CASSWDRGRETQYF. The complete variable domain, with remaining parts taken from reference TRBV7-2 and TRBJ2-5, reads GAGVSQSPSNKVTEKGKDVELRCDPISGHTALYWYRQSLGQGLEFLIYFQGNSAPDKSGLPSDRFSAERTGGSVSTLTIQRTQQEDSAVYLCASSWDRGRETQYFGPGTRLLVL.

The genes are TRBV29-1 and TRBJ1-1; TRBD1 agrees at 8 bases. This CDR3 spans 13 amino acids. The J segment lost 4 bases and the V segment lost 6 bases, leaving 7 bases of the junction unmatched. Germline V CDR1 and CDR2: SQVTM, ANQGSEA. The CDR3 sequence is CSVNGQGRTEAFF. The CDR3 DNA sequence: TGCAGCGTCAACGGACAGGGCCGCACTGAAGCTTTCTTT.

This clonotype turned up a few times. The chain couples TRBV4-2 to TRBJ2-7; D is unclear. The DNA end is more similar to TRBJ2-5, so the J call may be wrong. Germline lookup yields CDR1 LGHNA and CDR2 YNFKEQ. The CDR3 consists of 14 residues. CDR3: CASSSRGLLETQYF. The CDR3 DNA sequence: TGTGCCAGCAGCTCCCGCGGCCTCTTGGAGACCCAGTACTTC.

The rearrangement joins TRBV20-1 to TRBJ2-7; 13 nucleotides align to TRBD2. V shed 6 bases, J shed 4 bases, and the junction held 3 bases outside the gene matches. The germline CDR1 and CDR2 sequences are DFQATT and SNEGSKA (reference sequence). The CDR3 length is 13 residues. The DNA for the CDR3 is TGCAGTGCCGGACTAGCGGGAGAGTACGAGCAGTACTTC. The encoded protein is CSAGLAGEYEQYF.

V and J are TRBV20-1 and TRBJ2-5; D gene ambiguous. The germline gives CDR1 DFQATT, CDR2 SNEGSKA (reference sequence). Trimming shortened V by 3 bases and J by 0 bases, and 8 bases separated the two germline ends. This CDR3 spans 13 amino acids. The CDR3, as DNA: TGCAGTGCTAGTTTCGAGGACCAAGAGACCCAGTACTTC. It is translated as CSASFEDQETQYF.

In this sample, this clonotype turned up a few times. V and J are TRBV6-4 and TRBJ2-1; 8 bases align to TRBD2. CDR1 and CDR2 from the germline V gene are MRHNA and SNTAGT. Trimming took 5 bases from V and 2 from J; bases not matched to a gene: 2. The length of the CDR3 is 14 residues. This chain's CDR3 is CASSRGLAYNEQFF. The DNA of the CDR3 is TGTGCCAGCAGTCGGGGACTAGCCTACAATGAGCAGTTCTTC.

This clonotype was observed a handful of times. This CDR3 is CASSVGSGLRVYEQYF. As DNA, the CDR3 is TGTGCCAGCAGCGTGGGTAGCGGGTTACGGGTCTACGAGCAGTACTTC. The chain links TRBV9 to TRBJ2-7, with 7 bases that match TRBD2. Germline-derived CDR1 and CDR2 are SGDLS and YYNGEE. The CDR3 covers 16 residues. With V trimmed by 2 bases and J by 3 bases, 11 bases remained unmatched.

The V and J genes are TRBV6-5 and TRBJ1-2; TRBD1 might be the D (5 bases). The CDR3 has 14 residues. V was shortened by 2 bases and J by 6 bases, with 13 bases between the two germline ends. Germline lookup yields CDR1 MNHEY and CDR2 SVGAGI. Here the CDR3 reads CASSYLKAGNGYTF. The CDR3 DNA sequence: TGTGCCAGCAGTTACCTTAAGGCAGGGAATGGCTACACCTTC.

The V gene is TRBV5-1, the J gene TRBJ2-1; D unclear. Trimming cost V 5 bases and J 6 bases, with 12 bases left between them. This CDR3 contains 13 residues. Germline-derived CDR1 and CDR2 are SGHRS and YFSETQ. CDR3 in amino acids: CASRSSQSNEQFF. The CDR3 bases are TGCGCCAGCAGGAGTAGCCAAAGCAATGAGCAGTTCTTC.

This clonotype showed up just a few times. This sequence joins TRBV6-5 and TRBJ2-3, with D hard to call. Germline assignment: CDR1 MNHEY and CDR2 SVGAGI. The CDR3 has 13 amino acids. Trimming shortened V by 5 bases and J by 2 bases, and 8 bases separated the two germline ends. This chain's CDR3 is CASSPTVTDTQYF. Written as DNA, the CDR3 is TGTGCCAGCAGTCCTACCGTCACAGATACGCAGTATTTT.

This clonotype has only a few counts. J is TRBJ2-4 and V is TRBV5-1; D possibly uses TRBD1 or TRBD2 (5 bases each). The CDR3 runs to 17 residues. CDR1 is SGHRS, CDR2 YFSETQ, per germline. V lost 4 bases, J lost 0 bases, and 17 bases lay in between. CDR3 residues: CASSPLTGALAKNIQYF. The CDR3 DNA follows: TGCGCCAGCAGCCCCCTGACCGGGGCTCTAGCCAAAAACATTCAGTACTTC.

CDR3 sequence (DNA): TGTGCCAGCAGTTTTCGCCGGGACAGGGAGGAAGGTGGCTACACCTTC. As protein: CASSFRRDREEGGYTF. This sequence joins TRBV12-3 or TRBV12-4 and TRBJ1-2; 9 positions agree with TRBD1. V trimming: 3 bases; J trimming: 7 bases; junction bases outside the gene matches: 12. This CDR3 has 16 amino acids.

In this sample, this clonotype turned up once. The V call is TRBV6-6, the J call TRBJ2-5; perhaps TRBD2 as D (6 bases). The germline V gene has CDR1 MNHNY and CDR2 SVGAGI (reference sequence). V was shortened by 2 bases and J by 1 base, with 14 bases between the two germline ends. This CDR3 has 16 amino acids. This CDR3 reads CASSYGRPGSQETQYF. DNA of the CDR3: TGTGCCAGCAGTTACGGGCGGCCCGGGAGCCAAGAGACCCAGTACTTC.

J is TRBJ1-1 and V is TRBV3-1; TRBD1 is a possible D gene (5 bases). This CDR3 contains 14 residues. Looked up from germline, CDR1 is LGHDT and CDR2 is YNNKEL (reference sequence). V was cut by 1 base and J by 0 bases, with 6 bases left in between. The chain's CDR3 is CASSQVDMNTEAFF. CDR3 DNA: TGTGCCAGCAGCCAAGTGGACATGAACACTGAAGCTTTCTTT.

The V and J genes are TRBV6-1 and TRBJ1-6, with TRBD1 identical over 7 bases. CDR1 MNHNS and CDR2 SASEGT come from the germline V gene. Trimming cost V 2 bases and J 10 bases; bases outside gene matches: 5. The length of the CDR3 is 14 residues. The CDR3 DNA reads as TGTGCCAGCAGTGAAATGACAGGGTACTCACCCCTCCACTTT. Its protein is CASSEMTGYSPLHF.

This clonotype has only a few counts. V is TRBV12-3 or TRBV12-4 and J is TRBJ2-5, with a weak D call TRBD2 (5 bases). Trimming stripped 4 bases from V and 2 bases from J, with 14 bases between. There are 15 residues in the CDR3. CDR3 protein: CASSSYTRAQETQYF. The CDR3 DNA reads TGTGCCAGCAGTTCATACACGAGGGCACAAGAGACCCAGTACTTC.

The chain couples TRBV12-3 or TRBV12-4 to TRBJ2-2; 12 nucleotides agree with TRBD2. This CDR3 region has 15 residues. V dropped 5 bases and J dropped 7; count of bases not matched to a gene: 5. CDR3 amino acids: CASSRLAGEVGELFF. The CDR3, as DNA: TGTGCCAGCAGTCGACTAGCGGGAGAGGTCGGGGAGCTGTTTTTT.

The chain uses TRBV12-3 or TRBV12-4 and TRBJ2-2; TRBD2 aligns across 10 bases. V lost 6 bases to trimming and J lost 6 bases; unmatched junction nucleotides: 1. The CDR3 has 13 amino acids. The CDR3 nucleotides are TGTGCCAGCAGACTAGCGGGGTCCGGGGAGCTGTTTTTT. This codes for CASRLAGSGELFF.

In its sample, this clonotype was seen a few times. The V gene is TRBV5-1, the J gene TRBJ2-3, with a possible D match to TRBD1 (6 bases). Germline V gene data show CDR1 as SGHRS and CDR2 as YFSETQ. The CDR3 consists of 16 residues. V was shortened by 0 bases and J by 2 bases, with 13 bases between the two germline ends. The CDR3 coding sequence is TGCGCCAGCAGCTTGGGCGGACAGCTACACACAGATACGCAGTATTTT. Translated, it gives CASSLGGQLHTDTQYF.

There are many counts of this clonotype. The CDR3 sequence is CASSTGTGGYEQYF. The CDR3 nucleotides read TGTGCCAGCAGCACCGGGACAGGGGGCTACGAGCAGTACTTC. The chain joins TRBV6-6 to TRBJ2-7; the match to TRBD1 covers 11 bases. Germline CDR1 reads MNHNY; CDR2 reads SVGAGI (reference sequence). There are 14 residues in the CDR3. The junction had 4 bases not matched to a gene; V was cut back by 6 bases and J by 3 bases.

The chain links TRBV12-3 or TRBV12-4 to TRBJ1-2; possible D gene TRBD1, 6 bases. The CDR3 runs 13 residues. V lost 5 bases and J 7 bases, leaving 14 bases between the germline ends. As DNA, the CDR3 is TGTGCCAGCAGTCGCCGACAGGCTGTTGGCTACACCTTC. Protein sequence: CASSRRQAVGYTF.